The present T cell receptor (beta chain) was sequenced within a study of blood T cell repertoires in COVID-19. Study-wide context: Samples came from the United States, Italy and Spain, spanning acute and convalescent COVID-19. Sources were T cells, B-cell-depleted T cells, or PBMCs; the material itself was cDNA or gDNA.

Source study methods: Researchers report that nucleated cell counts were estimated from reference gene primer amplification. The repertoire was sequenced with immunoSEQ multiplex PCR; TCRdb's copy has only in-frame clones and lacks some. V and J calls and clone size follow that table, whereas D and trimming were derived from the DNA. Found here are tens of thousands of clones, around nine tenths of them singletons; the top ten hold about 15%. After removal of 0 bases from V and 4 bases from J, the junction contained 7 bases not matched to a gene. This CDR3 region has 16 residues. CDR1 and CDR2 from the germline V gene are SGHVS and FQNEAQ.

Specimen: peripheral blood. This receptor was obtained from a man older than 75 with acute or convalescent COVID-19. The chain couples TRBV7-8 to TRBJ2-3; 7 bases are a match to TRBD1. CDR3 bases: TGTGCCAGCAGCTTAGCGACGACAGGGATTGCAGATACGCAGTATTTT. Amino acids: CASSLATTGIADTQYF.